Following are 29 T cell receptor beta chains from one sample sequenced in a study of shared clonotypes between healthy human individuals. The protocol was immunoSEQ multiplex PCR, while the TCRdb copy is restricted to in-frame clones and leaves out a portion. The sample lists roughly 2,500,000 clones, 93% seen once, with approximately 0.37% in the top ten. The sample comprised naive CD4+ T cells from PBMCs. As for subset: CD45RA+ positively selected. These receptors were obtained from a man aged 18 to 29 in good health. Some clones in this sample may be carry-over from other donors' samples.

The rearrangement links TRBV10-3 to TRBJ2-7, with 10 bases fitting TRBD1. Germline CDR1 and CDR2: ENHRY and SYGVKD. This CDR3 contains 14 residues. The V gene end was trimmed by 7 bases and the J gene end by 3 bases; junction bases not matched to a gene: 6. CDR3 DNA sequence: TGTGCCATCACCCAGGGACAGGGGTACTACGAGCAGTACTTC. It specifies CAITQGQGYYEQYF.

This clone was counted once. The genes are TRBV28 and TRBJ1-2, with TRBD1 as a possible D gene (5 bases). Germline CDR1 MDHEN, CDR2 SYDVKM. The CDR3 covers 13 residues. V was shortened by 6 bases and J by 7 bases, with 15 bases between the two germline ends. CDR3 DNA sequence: TGTGCCAGCAGCATACTTAAACAGGTTGGCTACACCTTC. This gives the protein CASSILKQVGYTF.

The CDR3 is CASSLRVGSYNEQFF. Written as DNA, the CDR3 is TGCGCCAGCAGCTTGCGAGTGGGCTCCTACAATGAGCAGTTCTTC. This chain links TRBV5-1 with TRBJ2-1, with unresolved D. Germline V gives CDR1 SGHRS, CDR2 YFSETQ. The CDR3 is made up of 15 amino acids. V was shortened by 1 base and J by 0 bases, with 8 bases between the two germline ends.

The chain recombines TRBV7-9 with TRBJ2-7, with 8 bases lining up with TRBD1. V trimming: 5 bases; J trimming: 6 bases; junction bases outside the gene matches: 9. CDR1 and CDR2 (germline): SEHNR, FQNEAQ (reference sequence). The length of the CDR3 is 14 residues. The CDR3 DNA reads TGTGCCAGCAGCCCACAAATAACAGGGGGCGAGCAGTACTTC. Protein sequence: CASSPQITGGEQYF.

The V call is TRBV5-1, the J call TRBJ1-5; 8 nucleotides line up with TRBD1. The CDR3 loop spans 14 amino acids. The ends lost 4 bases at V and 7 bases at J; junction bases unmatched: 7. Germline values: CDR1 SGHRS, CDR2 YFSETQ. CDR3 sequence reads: CASSEGQGRQPQHF. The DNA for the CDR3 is TGCGCCAGCAGCGAAGGACAGGGTCGGCAGCCCCAGCATTTT. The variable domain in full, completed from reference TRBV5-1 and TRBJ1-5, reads KAGVTQTPRYLIKTRGQQVTLSCSPISGHRSVSWYQQTPGQGLQFLFEYFSETQRNKGNFPGRFSGRQFSNSRSEMNVSTLELGDSALYLCASSEGQGRQPQHFGDGTRLSIL.

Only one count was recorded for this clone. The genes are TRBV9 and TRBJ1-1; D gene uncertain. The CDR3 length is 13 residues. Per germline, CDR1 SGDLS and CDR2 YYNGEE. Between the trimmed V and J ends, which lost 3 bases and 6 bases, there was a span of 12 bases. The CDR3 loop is CASSATPLPEAFF. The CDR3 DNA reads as TGTGCCAGCAGCGCCACTCCCCTACCTGAAGCTTTCTTT. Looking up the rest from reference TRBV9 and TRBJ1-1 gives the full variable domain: DSGVTQTPKHLITATGQRVTLRCSPRSGDLSVYWYQQSLDQGLQFLIQYYNGEERAKGNILERFSAQQFPDLHSELNLSSLELGDSALYFCASSATPLPEAFFGQGTRLTVV.

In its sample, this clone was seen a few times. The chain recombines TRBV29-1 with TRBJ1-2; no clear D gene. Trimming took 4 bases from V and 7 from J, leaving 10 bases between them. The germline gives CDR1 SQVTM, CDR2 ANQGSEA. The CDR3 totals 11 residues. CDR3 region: CSVGSSPGYTF. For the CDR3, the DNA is TGCAGCGTTGGGTCCTCGCCTGGCTACACCTTC.

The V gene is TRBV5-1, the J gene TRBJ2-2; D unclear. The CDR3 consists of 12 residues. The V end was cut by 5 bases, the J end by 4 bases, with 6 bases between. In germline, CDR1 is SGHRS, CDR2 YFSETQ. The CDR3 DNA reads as TGCGCCAGCAGGGTTTCCACCGGGGAGCTGTTTTTT. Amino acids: CASRVSTGELFF.

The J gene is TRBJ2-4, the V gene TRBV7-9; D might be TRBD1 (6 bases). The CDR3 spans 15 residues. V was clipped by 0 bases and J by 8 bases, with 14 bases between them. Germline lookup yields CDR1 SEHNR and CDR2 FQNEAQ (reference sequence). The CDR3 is CASSLAAGEIHIQYF. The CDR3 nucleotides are TGTGCCAGCAGCTTAGCCGCAGGGGAAATACACATTCAGTACTTC.

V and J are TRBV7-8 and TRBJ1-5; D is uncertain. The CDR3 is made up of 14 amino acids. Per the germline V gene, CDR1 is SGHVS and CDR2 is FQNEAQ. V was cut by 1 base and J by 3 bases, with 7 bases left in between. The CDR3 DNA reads TGTGCCAGCAGCTTAGAACTTACCAATCAGCCCCAGCATTTT. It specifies CASSLELTNQPQHF.

The DNA for the CDR3 is TGTGCAAGTCGCTTCAAGAGGGTGAGAGTGGCAGATACGCAGTATTTT. Its translation: CASRFKRVRVADTQYF. The V gene is TRBV12-2, the J gene TRBJ2-3; the table's D call TRBD2 went unverified against the DNA. TRBV12-2 is described as a pseudogene. The CDR3 loop spans 16 amino acids.

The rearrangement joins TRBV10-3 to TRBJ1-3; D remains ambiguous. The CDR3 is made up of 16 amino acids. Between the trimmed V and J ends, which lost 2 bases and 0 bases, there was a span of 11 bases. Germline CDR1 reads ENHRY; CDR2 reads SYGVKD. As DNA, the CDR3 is TGTGCCATCAGTGAGCCGAGGGCGAGCTCTGGAAACACCATATATTTT. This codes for CAISEPRASSGNTIYF.

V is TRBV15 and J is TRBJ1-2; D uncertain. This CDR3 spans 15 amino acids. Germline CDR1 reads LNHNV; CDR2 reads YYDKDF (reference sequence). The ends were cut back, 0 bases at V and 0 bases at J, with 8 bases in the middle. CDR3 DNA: TGTGCCACCAGCAGAGATTTTGCGACTAACTATGGCTACACCTTC. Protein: CATSRDFATNYGYTF.

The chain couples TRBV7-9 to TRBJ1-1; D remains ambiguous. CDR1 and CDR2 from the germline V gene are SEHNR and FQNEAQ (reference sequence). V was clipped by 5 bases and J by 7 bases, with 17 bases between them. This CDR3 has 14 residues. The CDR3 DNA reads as TGTGCCAGCAGCCGTACACGGGGTGGGGATGAAGCTTTCTTT. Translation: CASSRTRGGDEAFF.

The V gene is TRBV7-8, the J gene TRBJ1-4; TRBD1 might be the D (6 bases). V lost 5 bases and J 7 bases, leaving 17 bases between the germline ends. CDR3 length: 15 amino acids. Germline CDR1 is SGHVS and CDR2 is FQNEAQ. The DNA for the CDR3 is TGTGCCAGCAGCCCGAGTGGGGGCAGGGGTGAAAAACTGTTTTTT. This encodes CASSPSGGRGEKLFF.

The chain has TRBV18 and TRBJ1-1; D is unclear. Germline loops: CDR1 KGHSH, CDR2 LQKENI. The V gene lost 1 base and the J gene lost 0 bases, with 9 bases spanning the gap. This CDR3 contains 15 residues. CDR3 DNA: TGTGCCAGCTCACCACAGGGAACCCTGAACACTGAAGCTTTCTTT. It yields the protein CASSPQGTLNTEAFF.

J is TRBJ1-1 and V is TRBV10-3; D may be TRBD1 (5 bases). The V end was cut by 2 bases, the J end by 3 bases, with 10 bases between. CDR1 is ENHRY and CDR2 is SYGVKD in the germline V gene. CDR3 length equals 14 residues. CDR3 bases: TGTGCCATCAGTGAGGTGGGGGGTGACACTGAAGCTTTCTTT. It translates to CAISEVGGDTEAFF.

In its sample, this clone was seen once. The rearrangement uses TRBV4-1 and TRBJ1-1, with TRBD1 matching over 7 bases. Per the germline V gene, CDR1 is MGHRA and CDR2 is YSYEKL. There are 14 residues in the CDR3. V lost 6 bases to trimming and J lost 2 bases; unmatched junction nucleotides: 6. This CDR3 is CASRRQGRNTEAFF. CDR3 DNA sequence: TGCGCCAGCAGACGACAGGGCCGAAACACTGAAGCTTTCTTT.

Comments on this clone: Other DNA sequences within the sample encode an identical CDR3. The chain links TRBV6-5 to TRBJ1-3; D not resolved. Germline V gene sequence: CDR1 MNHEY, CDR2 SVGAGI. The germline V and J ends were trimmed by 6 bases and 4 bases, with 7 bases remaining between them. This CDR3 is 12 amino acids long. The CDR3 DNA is TGTGCCAGCAGGGATCGGGGAAACACCATATATTTT. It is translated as CASRDRGNTIYF.

Here the CDR3 DNA reads TGTGCCAGCAGTTTGACGGGGACAGGGGGTCATCAGCCCCAGCATTTT. It codes for CASSLTGTGGHQPQHF. The chain is built from TRBV28 and TRBJ1-5; 11 nucleotides agree with TRBD1. Germline assignment: CDR1 MDHEN and CDR2 SYDVKM. The V gene end was trimmed by 3 bases and the J gene end by 5 bases; junction bases not matched to a gene: 6. This CDR3 is built from 16 residues.

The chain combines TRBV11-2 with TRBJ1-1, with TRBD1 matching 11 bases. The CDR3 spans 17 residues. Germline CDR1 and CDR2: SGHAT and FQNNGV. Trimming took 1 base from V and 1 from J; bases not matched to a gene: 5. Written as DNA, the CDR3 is TGTGCCAGCAGCTTAGGTAGGGACAGGGGGAGGAACACTGAAGCTTTCTTT. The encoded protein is CASSLGRDRGRNTEAFF.

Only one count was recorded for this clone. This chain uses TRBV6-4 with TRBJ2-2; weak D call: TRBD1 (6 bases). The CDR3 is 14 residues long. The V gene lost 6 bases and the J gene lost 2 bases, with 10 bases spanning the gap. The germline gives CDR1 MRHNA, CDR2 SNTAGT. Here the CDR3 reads CASSWTDNTGELFF. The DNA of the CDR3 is TGTGCCAGCAGCTGGACAGATAACACCGGGGAGCTGTTTTTT.

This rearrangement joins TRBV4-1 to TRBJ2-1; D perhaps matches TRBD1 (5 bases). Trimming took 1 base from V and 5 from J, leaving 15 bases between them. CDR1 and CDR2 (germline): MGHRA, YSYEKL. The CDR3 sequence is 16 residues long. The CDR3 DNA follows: TGCGCCAGCAGCCAAGCAAAGGGGCGCAGCAACAATGAGCAGTTCTTC. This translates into CASSQAKGRSNNEQFF.

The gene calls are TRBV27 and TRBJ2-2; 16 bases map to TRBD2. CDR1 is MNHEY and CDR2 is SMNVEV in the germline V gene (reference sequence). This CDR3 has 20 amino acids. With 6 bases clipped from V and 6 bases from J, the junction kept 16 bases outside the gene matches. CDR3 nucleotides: TGTGCCAGCAGCCAACGCCCGGGACTAGCGGGAGGGAGGTGGCCCGGGGAGCTGTTTTTT. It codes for CASSQRPGLAGGRWPGELFF.

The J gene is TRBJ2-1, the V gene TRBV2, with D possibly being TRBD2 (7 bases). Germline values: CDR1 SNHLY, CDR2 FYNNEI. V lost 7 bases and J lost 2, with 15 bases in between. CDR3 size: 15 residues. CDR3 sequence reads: CASKGGYGTYNEQFF. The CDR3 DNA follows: TGTGCCAGCAAGGGGGGGTACGGCACCTACAATGAGCAGTTCTTC.

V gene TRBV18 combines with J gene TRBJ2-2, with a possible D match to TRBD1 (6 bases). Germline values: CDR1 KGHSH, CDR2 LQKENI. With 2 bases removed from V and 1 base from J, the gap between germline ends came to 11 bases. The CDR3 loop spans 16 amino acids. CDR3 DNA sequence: TGTGCCAGCTCACCATTTACGGGACAGAACACCGGGGAGCTGTTTTTT. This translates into CASSPFTGQNTGELFF.

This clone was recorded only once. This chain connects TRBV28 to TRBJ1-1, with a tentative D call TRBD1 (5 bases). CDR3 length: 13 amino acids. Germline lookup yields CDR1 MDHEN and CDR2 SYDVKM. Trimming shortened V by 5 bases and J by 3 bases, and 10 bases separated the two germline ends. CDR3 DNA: TGTGCCAGCAGTCCGGGGGTATACACTGAAGCTTTCTTT. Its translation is CASSPGVYTEAFF.

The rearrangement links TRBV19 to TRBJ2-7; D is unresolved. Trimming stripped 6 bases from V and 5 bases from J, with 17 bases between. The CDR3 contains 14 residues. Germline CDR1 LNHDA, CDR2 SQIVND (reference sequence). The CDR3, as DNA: TGTGCCAGTAGGTGGGCAGCGTCATCTCACGAGCAGTACTTC. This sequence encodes CASRWAASSHEQYF.

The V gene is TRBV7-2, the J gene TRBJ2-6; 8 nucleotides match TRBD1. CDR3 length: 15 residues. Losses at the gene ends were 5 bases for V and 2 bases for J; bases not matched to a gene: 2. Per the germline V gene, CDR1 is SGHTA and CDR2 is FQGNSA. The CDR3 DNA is TGTGCCAGCAGCCAGGGGGCTCCTGGGGCCAACGTCCTGACTTTC. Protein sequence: CASSQGAPGANVLTF.